Reported below is one T cell receptor (beta chain). Its antigen remains unidentified. The data belong to a study of T cell responses to AZD1222 COVID-19 vaccine. Points from the study as a whole: After the peak T cell response, and only then, were repertoires sampled. In a largely white British group with more females than males, clonal diversity was possibly underestimated. Vaccine-related CD4 TCRs covered spike, predominating at 160-218 and 743-854. As reported, nearly half of all spike-specific TCRs target variant regions that are unmutated.

After removal of 6 bases from V and 6 bases from J, the junction contained 5 bases not matched to a gene. This CDR3 has 13 amino acids. CDR1 is SNHLY and CDR2 is FYNNEI in the germline V gene. Assay used: immunoSEQ multiplex PCR; TCRdb lists only in-frame clones, some missing. The sample yields around 150,000 clones, 75% to 90% seen once. The genes are TRBV2 and TRBJ1-5; TRBD1 matches at 7 bases. Sample: peripheral blood, taken on day 0 of AZD1222 vaccination. The sequence came from an adult in good health. The CDR3 spells CASRLTGSQPQHF. CDR3 DNA sequence: TGTGCCAGCAGGCTGACAGGGAGTCAGCCCCAGCATTTT.